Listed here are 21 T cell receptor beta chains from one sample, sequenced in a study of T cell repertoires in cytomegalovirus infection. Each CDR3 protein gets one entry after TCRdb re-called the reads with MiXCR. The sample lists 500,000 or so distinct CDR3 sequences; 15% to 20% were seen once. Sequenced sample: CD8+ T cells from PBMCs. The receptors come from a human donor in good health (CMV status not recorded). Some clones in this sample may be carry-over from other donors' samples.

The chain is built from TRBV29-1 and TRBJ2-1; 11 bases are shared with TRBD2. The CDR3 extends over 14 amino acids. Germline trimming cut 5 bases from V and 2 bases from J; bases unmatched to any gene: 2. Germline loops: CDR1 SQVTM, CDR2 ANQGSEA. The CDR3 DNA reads TGCAGCGTTCCTAGCGGGAGGACCTACAATGAGCAGTTCTTC. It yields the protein CSVPSGRTYNEQFF.

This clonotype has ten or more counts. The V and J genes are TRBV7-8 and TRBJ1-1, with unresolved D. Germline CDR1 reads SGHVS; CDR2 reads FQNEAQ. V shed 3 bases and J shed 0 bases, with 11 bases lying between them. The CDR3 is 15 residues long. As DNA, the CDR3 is TGTGCCAGCAGCTTTAACAGTGGAATGAACACTGAAGCTTTCTTT. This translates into CASSFNSGMNTEAFF.

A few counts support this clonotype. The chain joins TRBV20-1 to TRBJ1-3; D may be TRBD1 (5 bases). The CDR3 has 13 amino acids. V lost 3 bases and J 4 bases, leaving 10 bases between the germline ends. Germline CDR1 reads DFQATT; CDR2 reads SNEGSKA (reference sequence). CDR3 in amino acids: CSARGPEGNTIYF. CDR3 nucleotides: TGCAGTGCTAGGGGACCTGAGGGAAACACCATATATTTT.

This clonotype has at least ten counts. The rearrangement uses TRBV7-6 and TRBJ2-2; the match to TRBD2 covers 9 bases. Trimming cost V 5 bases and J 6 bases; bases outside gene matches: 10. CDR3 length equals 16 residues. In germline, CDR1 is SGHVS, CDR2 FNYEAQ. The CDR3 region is CASSLLGGGASGELFF. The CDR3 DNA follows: TGTGCCAGCAGCCTTCTCGGCGGGGGGGCCTCCGGGGAGCTGTTTTTT.

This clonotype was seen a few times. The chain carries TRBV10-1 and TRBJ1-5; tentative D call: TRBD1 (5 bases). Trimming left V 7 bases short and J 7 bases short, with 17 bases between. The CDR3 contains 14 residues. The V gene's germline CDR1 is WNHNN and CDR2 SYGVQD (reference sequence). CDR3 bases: TGCGCCAGCACCGTATGTCAGGGAGTCCAGCCCCAGCATTTT. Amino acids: CASTVCQGVQPQHF.

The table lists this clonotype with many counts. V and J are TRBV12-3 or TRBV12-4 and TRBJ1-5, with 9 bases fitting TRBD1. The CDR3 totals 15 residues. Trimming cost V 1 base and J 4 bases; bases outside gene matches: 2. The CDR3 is CASSLGTGVNQPQHF. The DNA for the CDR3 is TGTGCCAGCAGTTTAGGGACAGGGGTGAATCAGCCCCAGCATTTT.

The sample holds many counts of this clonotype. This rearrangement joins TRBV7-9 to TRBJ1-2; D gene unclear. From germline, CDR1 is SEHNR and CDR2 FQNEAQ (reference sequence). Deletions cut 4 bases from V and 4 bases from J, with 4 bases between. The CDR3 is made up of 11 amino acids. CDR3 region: CASSSTYGYTF. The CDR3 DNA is TGTGCCAGCAGCTCTACCTATGGCTACACCTTC.

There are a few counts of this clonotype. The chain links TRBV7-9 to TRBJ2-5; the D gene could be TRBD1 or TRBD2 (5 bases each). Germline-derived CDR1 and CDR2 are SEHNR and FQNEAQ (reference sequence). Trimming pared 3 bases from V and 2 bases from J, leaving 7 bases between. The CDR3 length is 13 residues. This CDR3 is CASSLGEQETQYF. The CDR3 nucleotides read TGTGCCAGCAGCTTGGGGGAACAAGAGACCCAGTACTTC.

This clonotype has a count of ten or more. CDR3 nucleotide sequence: TGTGCCAGCAGCCCCTGGGTTGGAACTGAAGCTTTCTTT. It encodes CASSPWVGTEAFF. V gene TRBV7-2 combines with J gene TRBJ1-1; D ambiguous. Germline lookup yields CDR1 SGHTA and CDR2 FQGNSA. This CDR3 has 13 residues. Trimming removed 5 bases from V and 5 bases from J, with 12 bases in between. The complete variable domain, with remaining parts taken from reference TRBV7-2 and TRBJ1-1, reads GAGVSQSPSNKVTEKGKDVELRCDPISGHTALYWYRQSLGQGLEFLIYFQGNSAPDKSGLPSDRFSAERTGGSVSTLTIQRTQQEDSAVYLCASSPWVGTEAFFGQGTRLTVV.

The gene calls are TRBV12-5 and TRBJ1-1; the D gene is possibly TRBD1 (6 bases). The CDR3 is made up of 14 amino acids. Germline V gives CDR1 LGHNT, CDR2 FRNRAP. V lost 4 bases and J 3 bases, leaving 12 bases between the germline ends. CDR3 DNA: TGTGCTAGTGGTTCCCGGACAGCCTACACTGAAGCTTTCTTT. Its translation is CASGSRTAYTEAFF.

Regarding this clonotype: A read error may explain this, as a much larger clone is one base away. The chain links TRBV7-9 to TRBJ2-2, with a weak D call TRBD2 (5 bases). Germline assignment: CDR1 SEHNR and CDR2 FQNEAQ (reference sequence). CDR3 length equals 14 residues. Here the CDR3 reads CVSSLVGSTGELFF. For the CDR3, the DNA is TGTGTCAGCAGCTTAGTGGGGAGCACCGGGGAGCTGTTTTTT. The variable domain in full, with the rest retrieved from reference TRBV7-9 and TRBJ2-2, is DTGVSQNPRHKITKRGQNVTFRCDPISEHNRLYWYRQTLGQGPEFLTYFQNEAQLEKSRLLSDRFSAERPKGSFSTLEIQRTEQGDSAMYLCVSSLVGSTGELFFGEGSRLTVL.

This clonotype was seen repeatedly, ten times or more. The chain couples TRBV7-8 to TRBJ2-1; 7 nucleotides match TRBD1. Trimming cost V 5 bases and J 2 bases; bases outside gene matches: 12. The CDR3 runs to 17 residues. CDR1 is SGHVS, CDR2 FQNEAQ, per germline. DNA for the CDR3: TGTGCCAGCAGCCACCCTGAGGGACAGTCAACCTACAATGAGCAGTTCTTC. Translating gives CASSHPEGQSTYNEQFF.

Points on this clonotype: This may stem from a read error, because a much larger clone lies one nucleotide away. CDR3 nucleotides: TGTGCCAACAGGCCAGGGGTCGGCAATCAGCCCCAGCATTTT. Its protein product is CANRPGVGNQPQHF. The gene calls are TRBV6-1 and TRBJ1-5; a possible D gene is TRBD1 (6 bases). Germline CDR1 reads MNHNS; CDR2 reads SASEGT. CDR3 length equals 14 residues. Trimming removed 10 bases at V and 2 bases at J, with 15 bases between.

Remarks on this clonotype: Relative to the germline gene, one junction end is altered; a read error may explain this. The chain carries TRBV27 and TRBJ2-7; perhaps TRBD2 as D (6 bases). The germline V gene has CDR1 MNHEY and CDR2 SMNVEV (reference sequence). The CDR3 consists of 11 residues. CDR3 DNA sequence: TGTGCCAGCTTATCGGGGGACGAGCAGTGCTTC. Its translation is CASLSGDEQCF.

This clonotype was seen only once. The CDR3 DNA reads TGTGCCAGCAGTTTATCACCAGGACATTCACCCCTCCACTTT. Translating gives CASSLSPGHSPLHF. This sequence joins TRBV28 and TRBJ1-6; D unresolved. The CDR3 is 14 amino acids. The V end was cut by 1 base, the J end by 8 bases, with 9 bases between. Germline V gene data show CDR1 as MDHEN and CDR2 as SYDVKM.

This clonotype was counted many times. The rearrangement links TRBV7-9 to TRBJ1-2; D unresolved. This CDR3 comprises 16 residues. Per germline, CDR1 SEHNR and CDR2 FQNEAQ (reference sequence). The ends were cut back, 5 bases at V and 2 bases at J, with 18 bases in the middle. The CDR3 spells CASSPKERIINYGYTF. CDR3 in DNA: TGTGCCAGCAGCCCAAAAGAACGGATCATCAACTATGGCTACACCTTC.

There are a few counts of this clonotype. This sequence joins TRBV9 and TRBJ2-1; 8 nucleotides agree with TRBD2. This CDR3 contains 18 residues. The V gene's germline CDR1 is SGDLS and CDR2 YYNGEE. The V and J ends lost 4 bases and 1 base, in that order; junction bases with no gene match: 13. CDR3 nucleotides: TGTGCCAGCAGCATCGCTGGTCGGGGGGGGACTTCCTACAATGAGCAGTTCTTC. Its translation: CASSIAGRGGTSYNEQFF.

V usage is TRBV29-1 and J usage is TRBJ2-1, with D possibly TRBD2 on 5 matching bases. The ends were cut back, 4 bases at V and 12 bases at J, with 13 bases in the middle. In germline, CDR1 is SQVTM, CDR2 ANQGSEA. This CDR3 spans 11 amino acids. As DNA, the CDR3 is TGCAGCGTTGGGACTCCTAAGGGGCAGTTCTTC. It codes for CSVGTPKGQFF.

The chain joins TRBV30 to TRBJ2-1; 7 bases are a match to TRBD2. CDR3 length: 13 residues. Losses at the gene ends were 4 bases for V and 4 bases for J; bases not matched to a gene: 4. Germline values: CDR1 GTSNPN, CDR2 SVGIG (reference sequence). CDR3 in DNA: TGTGCCTGGATCCCTAGCGGTTACAATGAGCAGTTCTTC. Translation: CAWIPSGYNEQFF.

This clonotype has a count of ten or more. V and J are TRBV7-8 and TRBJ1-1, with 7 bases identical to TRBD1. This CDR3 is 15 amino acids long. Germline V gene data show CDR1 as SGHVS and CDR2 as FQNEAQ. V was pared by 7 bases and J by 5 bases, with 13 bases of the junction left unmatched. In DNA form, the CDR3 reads TGTGCCAGCACCCCATGGGGAGGGGGCTTGACTGAAGCTTTCTTT. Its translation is CASTPWGGGLTEAFF.

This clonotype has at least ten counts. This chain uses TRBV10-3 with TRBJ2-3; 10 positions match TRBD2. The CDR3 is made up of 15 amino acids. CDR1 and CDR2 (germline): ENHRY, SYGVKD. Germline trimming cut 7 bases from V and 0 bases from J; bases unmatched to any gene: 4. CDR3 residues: CAITRTSGSTDTQYF. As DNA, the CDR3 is TGTGCCATCACCAGGACTAGCGGTAGCACAGATACGCAGTATTTT.